These T cell receptor beta chains were read from a single sample in a study of patients and donors after allogeneic stem cell transplantation. TCRdb analysed the RT-PCR reads with MiXCR anew, one entry per CDR3 protein. The table lists about 410,000 distinct CDR3 sequences, 16% of them singletons. Sequenced material: blood, either unsorted or a sorted T cell fraction (not recorded which). These receptors all come from a human donor who was either an allogeneic HSCT recipient or a stem cell or donor lymphocyte infusion donor (not recorded which). It is not recorded whose cells these are; they may come from a transplant donor. Both conserved end residues are part of each CDR3. A D gene is named only where the DNA matches it firmly. A clone size is listed for some rows: how often the clone was seen (once, few, many), or a class if it is expanded.

d_call	v_call	j_call	clone_size	cdr3_aa	cdr3_nt
TRBD2	TRBV7-6	TRBJ2-2	few	CASSPTSGEYTGELFF	TGTGCCAGCAGCCCGACTAGCGGGGAGTACACCGGGGAGCTGTTTTTT
TRBD2	TRBV7-7	TRBJ2-1	.	CASSLGGSGRQNEQFF	TGTGCCAGCAGCTTAGGAGGTAGCGGGAGGCAGAATGAGCAGTTCTTC
TRBD2	TRBV6-1	TRBJ2-5	.	CASGGTSVQETQYF	TGTGCCAGCGGCGGGACTAGCGTCCAAGAGACCCAGTACTTC
.	TRBV11-2	TRBJ2-7	many	CASSPSSGILYEQYF	TGTGCCAGCAGCCCATCATCGGGAATACTCTACGAGCAGTACTTC
TRBD2	TRBV29-1	TRBJ2-3	many	CSVEVGTSGSDTQYF	TGCAGCGTTGAAGTTGGGACTAGCGGGAGTGATACGCAGTATTTT
TRBD2	TRBV2	TRBJ2-4	.	CASASGRALKNIQYF	TGTGCCAGCGCGAGCGGGAGGGCCCTCAAAAACATTCAGTACTTC
.	TRBV12-3/TRBV12-4	TRBJ2-1	few	CASSPLGGGEQFF	TGTGCCAGCAGTCCTCTCGGAGGGGGTGAGCAGTTCTTC
.	TRBV14	TRBJ1-1	few	CASSQQSPRGLNKGAFF	TGTGCCAGCAGCCAGCAGTCTCCCCGGGGCTTAAACAAAGGAGCTTTCTTT
.	TRBV12-3/TRBV12-4	TRBJ1-1	many	CASSLVGAEAFF	TGTGCCAGCAGTTTAGTGGGAGCTGAAGCTTTCTTT
.	TRBV4-2	TRBJ2-1	few	CASSQIGGEQFF	TGTGCCAGCAGCCAAATAGGGGGTGAGCAGTTCTTC
TRBD2	TRBV6-1	TRBJ2-5	.	CASSPPGTSGSETQYF	TGTGCCAGCAGTCCCCCCGGGACTAGCGGGAGTGAGACCCAGTACTTC
.	TRBV11-2	TRBJ1-4	many	CASSPSPNEKLFF	TGTGCCAGCAGCCCCTCCCCAAATGAAAAACTGTTTTTT
TRBD1	TRBV15	TRBJ2-2	few	CATRRTGVSLNTGELFF	TGTGCCACGCGCCGGACAGGGGTATCATTGAACACCGGGGAGCTGTTTTTT
.	TRBV15	TRBJ1-2	.	CATSGIRANYGYTF	TGTGCCACCAGCGGCATCCGAGCTAACTATGGCTACACCTTC
.	TRBV4-1	TRBJ1-1	many	CASSQDRYTEAFF	TGCGCCAGCAGCCAGGACAGATACACTGAAGCTTTCTTT
.	TRBV6-2/TRBV6-3	TRBJ1-1	.	CASSYSRVPRAEAFF	TGTGCCAGCAGTTACTCAAGGGTACCCCGGGCAGAAGCTTTCTTT
TRBD1	TRBV7-9	TRBJ1-2	.	CASSLTPGQSFYGYTF	TGTGCCAGCAGCTTAACACCGGGACAGAGCTTCTATGGCTACACCTTC
.	TRBV4-1	TRBJ2-7	few	CASSQGSGAAYEQYF	TGCGCCAGCAGCCAAGGGTCGGGAGCGGCCTACGAGCAGTACTTC
.	TRBV27	TRBJ2-5	.	CASSLMVQETQYF	TGTGCCAGCAGTTTAATGGTCCAAGAGACCCAGTACTTC
TRBD1	TRBV20-1	TRBJ2-3	.	CSARKAGGGRTDTQYF	TGCAGTGCTAGAAAGGCAGGGGGCGGGCGCACAGATACGCAGTATTTT
.	TRBV6-6	TRBJ1-1	.	CASRIQGKAFF	TGTGCCAGCAGAATCCAGGGGAAAGCTTTCTTT
.	TRBV30	TRBJ1-1	.	CAWSVVGVTEAFF	TGTGCCTGGAGTGTGGTCGGGGTCACTGAAGCTTTCTTT
.	TRBV3-1	TRBJ2-7	many	CASSQGTSYEQYF	TGTGCCAGCAGCCAAGGGACATCCTACGAGCAGTACTTC
.	TRBV2	TRBJ1-5	.	CASTPFPRGDRNQPQHF	TGTGCCAGCACTCCTTTCCCCCGGGGCGACCGCAATCAGCCCCAGCATTTT
.	TRBV30	TRBJ2-7	.	CAWSVWNRAYEQYF	TGTGCCTGGAGTGTATGGAACAGGGCATACGAGCAGTACTTC
TRBD1	TRBV4-1	TRBJ2-7	many	CASSLRDRGNEQYF	TGCGCCAGCAGTCTCCGGGACAGGGGGAACGAGCAGTACTTC
.	TRBV7-3	TRBJ2-1	.	CASSLTFGRYNEQFF	TGTGCCAGCAGCTTAACGTTCGGGAGATACAATGAGCAGTTCTTC
.	TRBV12-3/TRBV12-4	TRBJ1-1	.	CASSLRRTVNTEAFF	TGTGCCAGCAGTCTTCGACGGACCGTGAACACTGAAGCTTTCTTT
.	TRBV11-2	TRBJ1-2	.	CASSEGVYYGYTF	TGTGCCAGCTCCGAAGGGGTTTACTATGGCTACACCTTC